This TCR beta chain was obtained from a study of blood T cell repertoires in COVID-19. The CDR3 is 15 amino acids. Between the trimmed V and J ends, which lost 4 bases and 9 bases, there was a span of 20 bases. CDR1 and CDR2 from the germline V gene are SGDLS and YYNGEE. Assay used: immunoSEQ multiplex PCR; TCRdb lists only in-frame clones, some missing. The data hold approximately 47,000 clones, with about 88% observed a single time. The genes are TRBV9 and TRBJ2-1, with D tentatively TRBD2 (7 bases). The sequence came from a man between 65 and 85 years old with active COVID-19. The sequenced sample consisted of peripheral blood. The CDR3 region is CASSPALGGPFEQFF. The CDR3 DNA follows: TGTGCCAGCAGCCCCGCTTTGGGGGGGCCCTTTGAGCAGTTCTTC.